The source of this T cell receptor (beta chain) is a study of graft-versus-host responses after intestinal transplantation. Study-wide context: Transplant recipients had multivisceral, liver-intestinal, or isolated intestinal grafts. General study results and limits: GvH clones turned up in recipient marrow; some had shown up first in ileum or blood. Within allografts, high graft-versus-host to host-versus-graft clonal ratios were seen among patients with graft-donor T cell macrochimerism.

Notes on this clone: Its antigen remains unidentified.

Some clones are missing from TCRdb's copy, which holds only in-frame ones; the method was immunoSEQ multiplex PCR. The sample lists about 88,000 clones, 85% to 95% occurring once. V lost 0 bases to trimming and J lost 7 bases, with 7 bases between them. There are 13 residues in the CDR3. CDR1 MNHNY and CDR2 SVGAGI come from the germline V gene (reference sequence). This clonotype was obtained from a human donor who was the organ donor for an intestinal transplant. The material sequenced was unstimulated CD4+ T cells sorted from spleen or lymph node cells, taken before transplant. V and J are TRBV6-6 and TRBJ2-1; D remains unclear. CDR3 in amino acids: CASSYSRSNEQFF. The CDR3 DNA is TGTGCCAGCAGTTACTCGAGGTCGAATGAGCAGTTCTTC.